Each of the 28 T cell receptor beta chains below was sequenced from the same sample in a study of OX40 agonist ivuxolimab in advanced cancers. Measured with immunoSEQ multiplex PCR; TCRdb has only the in-frame clones, and not every one. Here the sample spans about 54,000 clones, 84% being singletons. The sample in question was CD4+ or CD8+ T cells sorted from blood, obtained in a trial of the OX40 agonist ivuxolimab. The receptors were sampled from an adult with an advanced solid tumor such as melanoma, head and neck, liver or kidney cancer.

The chain employs TRBV28 and TRBJ1-4; the D is unclear. The CDR3 runs to 15 residues. Germline loops: CDR1 MDHEN, CDR2 SYDVKM. V was trimmed by 4 bases and J by 4 bases, leaving 13 bases between them. CDR3 in DNA: TGTGCCAGCAGTTCCGAGGTGGTTGTTAATGAAAAACTGTTTTTT. It is translated as CASSSEVVVNEKLFF.

The chain carries TRBV19 and TRBJ1-2; D possibly corresponds to TRBD1 (6 bases). Germline CDR1 and CDR2: LNHDA and SQIVND (reference sequence). V lost 10 bases, J lost 8 bases, and 26 bases lay in between. The CDR3 covers 15 residues. The CDR3 coding sequence is TGTGCCACCCTGGGGGCCGCCAGGGCAGGGATCGGCTACACCTTC. It translates to CATLGAARAGIGYTF.

In this sample, this clone turned up a few times. The rearrangement links TRBV6-1 to TRBJ2-1, with D possibly TRBD1 on 6 matching bases. The CDR3 spans 16 residues. V was pared by 4 bases and J by 0 bases, with 13 bases between. Germline V gene data show CDR1 as MNHNS and CDR2 as SASEGT. As DNA, the CDR3 is TGTGCCAGCAGTGCAATGGGACAAAGCTCCTACAATGAGCAGTTCTTC. It codes for CASSAMGQSSYNEQFF.

In its sample, this clone was seen a few times. V and J are TRBV11-3 and TRBJ1-1; D gene unclear. CDR1 is SGHNT and CDR2 is YENEEA in the germline V gene. V was cut by 5 bases and J by 1 base, with 8 bases left in between. The CDR3 totals 13 residues. The CDR3, as DNA: TGTGCCAGCAGCGTGGACGGGAACACTGAAGCTTTCTTT. Encoded protein: CASSVDGNTEAFF.

This clone was seen once. The J gene is TRBJ1-3, the V gene TRBV9, with D unclear. In germline, CDR1 is SGDLS, CDR2 YYNGEE. The V end lost 4 bases, the J end lost 3 bases, and 11 bases lay between the germline ends. This CDR3 contains 14 residues. In nucleotides, the CDR3 is TGTGCCAGCAGCCCCCGGGTACATGGAAACACCATATATTTT. The encoded protein is CASSPRVHGNTIYF.

The chain couples TRBV5-4 to TRBJ1-2; D remains unclear. V was clipped by 2 bases and J by 4 bases, with 12 bases between them. The CDR3 is made up of 14 amino acids. Germline V lookup: CDR1 SGHNT, CDR2 YYREEE (reference sequence). The DNA for the CDR3 is TGTGCCAGCAGCTTCGACCAGGACGGCTATGGCTACACCTTC. It encodes CASSFDQDGYGYTF.

The gene calls are TRBV5-1 and TRBJ1-1; perhaps TRBD1 as D (6 bases). The CDR3 covers 15 residues. The V gene's germline CDR1 is SGHRS and CDR2 YFSETQ. Trimming shortened V by 0 bases and J by 4 bases, and 13 bases separated the two germline ends. Written as DNA, the CDR3 is TGCGCCAGCAGCTTGGACCCAGGGGTTGGCACTGAAGCTTTCTTT. Protein product: CASSLDPGVGTEAFF.

The gene calls are TRBV6-1 and TRBJ2-7, with D perhaps assigned TRBD1 or TRBD2 (5 bases each). CDR1 is MNHNS and CDR2 is SASEGT in the germline V gene. The CDR3 has 12 amino acids. V gave up 8 bases and J gave up 2 bases, with 10 bases separating them. The CDR3 DNA reads TGTGCCAGCGTACGGGACCCCTACGAGCAGTACTTC. Residues: CASVRDPYEQYF.

CDR3 residues: CAISEPSGNTDTQYF. The CDR3 DNA reads TGTGCCATCAGTGAGCCTAGCGGGAACACAGATACGCAGTATTTT. The chain uses TRBV10-3 and TRBJ2-3, with 9 bases matching TRBD2. Germline V gene sequence: CDR1 ENHRY, CDR2 SYGVKD. V shed 2 bases, J shed 2 bases, and the junction held 2 bases outside the gene matches. The CDR3 covers 15 residues.

Here the CDR3 reads CASSLEGEGYGYTF. The DNA of the CDR3 is TGCGCCAGCAGCTTGGAAGGGGAGGGCTATGGCTACACCTTC. J is TRBJ1-2 and V is TRBV5-1, with TRBD1 as a possible D gene (5 bases). The germline gives CDR1 SGHRS, CDR2 YFSETQ. The germline V and J ends were trimmed by 0 bases and 4 bases, with 10 bases remaining between them. The CDR3 has 14 amino acids.

The genes are TRBV2 and TRBJ1-4; 9 bases map to TRBD1. Germline V lookup: CDR1 SNHLY, CDR2 FYNNEI. The CDR3 spans 16 residues. V shed 6 bases and J 8 bases; nucleotides not matched to a gene: 13. CDR3 region: CASRDRTGGVREKLFF. CDR3 nucleotide sequence: TGTGCCAGCAGGGATCGTACAGGGGGCGTGCGGGAAAAACTGTTTTTT. The full variable domain, in which reference TRBV2 and TRBJ1-4 provide the parts outside the CDR3, is EPEVTQTPSHQVTQMGQEVILRCVPISNHLYFYWYRQILGQKVEFLVSFYNNEISEKSEIFDDQFSVERPDGSNFTLKIRSTKLEDSAMYFCASRDRTGGVREKLFFGSGTQLSVL.

The V call is TRBV15, the J call TRBJ2-7, with 9 bases aligning to TRBD1. The J segment lost 6 bases and the V segment lost 5 bases, leaving 11 bases of the junction unmatched. The CDR3 totals 15 residues. Germline-derived CDR1 and CDR2 are LNHNV and YYDKDF (reference sequence). Here the CDR3 DNA reads TGTGCCACCAGCGCAGGAGGGGGACAGGGTGGCGAGCAGTACTTC. Amino acids: CATSAGGGQGGEQYF.

The rearrangement joins TRBV19 to TRBJ2-1; possibly TRBD1 for D (5 bases). The CDR3 runs to 14 residues. The V gene's germline CDR1 is LNHDA and CDR2 SQIVND (reference sequence). Deletions cut 6 bases from V and 4 bases from J, with 13 bases between. The CDR3 protein is CASRQGMRYNEQFF. DNA of the CDR3: TGTGCCAGTAGGCAGGGTATGAGGTACAATGAGCAGTTCTTC.

This clone appeared a few times. The rearrangement joins TRBV7-9 to TRBJ2-7; the D call may be TRBD1 or TRBD2 (5 bases each). CDR1 is SEHNR and CDR2 is FQNEAQ in the germline V gene (reference sequence). The CDR3 is 16 amino acids. Trimming stripped 5 bases from V and 0 bases from J, with 17 bases between. CDR3 protein: CASSRPGTPGSYEQYF. The CDR3 nucleotides are TGTGCCAGCAGCCGACCTGGGACGCCGGGCTCCTACGAGCAGTACTTC.

This clone was seen a handful of times. The chain is built from TRBV13 and TRBJ2-1, with 7 bases lining up with TRBD2. This CDR3 is built from 18 residues. The V gene end was trimmed by 1 base and the J gene end by 7 bases; junction bases not matched to a gene: 16. In germline, CDR1 is PRHDT, CDR2 FYEKMQ (reference sequence). The CDR3 protein is CASSLAHRRQGGRNEQFF. In DNA, the CDR3 is TGTGCCAGCAGCTTAGCCCACCGACGGCAGGGAGGGAGGAATGAGCAGTTCTTC. The full variable domain, rest sourced from reference TRBV13 and TRBJ2-1, is AAGVIQSPRHLIKEKRETATLKCYPIPRHDTVYWYQQGPGQDPQFLISFYEKMQSDKGSIPDRFSAQQFSDYHSELNMSSLELGDSALYFCASSLAHRRQGGRNEQFFGPGTRLTVL.

A single count supports this clone. CDR3 in amino acids: CASSPRSQGRTEAFF. CDR3 sequence (DNA): TGTGCCAGCAGCCCCCGGTCGCAGGGTCGGACTGAAGCTTTCTTT. The J gene is TRBJ1-1, the V gene TRBV14; a weak D match, TRBD1 (5 bases). V was shortened by 4 bases and J by 5 bases, with 17 bases between the two germline ends. The CDR3 has 15 residues. Per the germline V gene, CDR1 is SGHDN and CDR2 is FVKESK.

The genes are TRBV19 and TRBJ2-3; D may correspond to TRBD1 or TRBD2 (6 bases each). CDR1 is LNHDA, CDR2 SQIVND, per germline (reference sequence). The CDR3 is made up of 15 amino acids. The germline V and J ends were trimmed by 1 base and 5 bases, with 13 bases remaining between them. The CDR3 coding sequence is TGTGCCAGTAGTATAGTTGGGGGGCGAGGAGATACGCAGTATTTT. Translated: CASSIVGGRGDTQYF.

The V and J genes are TRBV4-2 and TRBJ1-3; D is unclear. This CDR3 has 16 residues. The V and J ends lost 2 bases and 2 bases respectively, with 13 bases between them. Germline-derived CDR1 and CDR2 are LGHNA and YNFKEQ. CDR3 DNA sequence: TGTGCCAGCAGCCAACCCCAGGCGGCGACTGGAAACACCATATATTTT. Encoded protein: CASSQPQAATGNTIYF.

In its sample, this clone was seen once. The chain employs TRBV18 and TRBJ2-3; D unclear. The CDR3 consists of 14 residues. Deletions cut 6 bases from V and 0 bases from J, with 10 bases between. CDR1 KGHSH and CDR2 LQKENI come from the germline V gene. Here the CDR3 DNA reads TGTGCCAGCTCCCTGGCCGCGAGCACAGATACGCAGTATTTT. As protein: CASSLAASTDTQYF.

The chain combines TRBV28 with TRBJ2-7; D not resolved. The germline V gene has CDR1 MDHEN and CDR2 SYDVKM. This CDR3 has 15 amino acids. The ends were cut back, 7 bases at V and 0 bases at J, with 16 bases in the middle. CDR3 protein: CASTKGGALSYEQYF. For the CDR3, the DNA is TGTGCCAGCACGAAGGGCGGAGCTCTCTCCTACGAGCAGTACTTC. The whole variable domain, filled in from reference TRBV28 and TRBJ2-7, reads DVKVTQSSRYLVKRTGEKVFLECVQDMDHENMFWYRQDPGLGLRLIYFSYDVKMKEKGDIPEGYSVSREKKERFSLILESASTNQTSMYLCASTKGGALSYEQYFGPGTRLTVT.

This clone was seen only a few times. V usage is TRBV5-1 and J usage is TRBJ1-1; D possibly corresponds to TRBD1 (6 bases). V was cut by 4 bases and J by 3 bases, with 19 bases left in between. Germline V gene lookup returns CDR1 SGHRS and CDR2 YFSETQ. The CDR3 covers 16 residues. The CDR3 coding sequence is TGCGCCAGCAGCCCGAGGCCAGGGGTGGGGGACACTGAAGCTTTCTTT. This encodes CASSPRPGVGDTEAFF.

The V call is TRBV28, the J call TRBJ1-5; tentatively, D is TRBD1 (5 bases). The CDR3 runs to 17 residues. From germline, CDR1 is MDHEN and CDR2 SYDVKM. V lost 3 bases and J 0 bases, leaving 15 bases between the germline ends. The CDR3 nucleotides are TGTGCCAGCAGTTTTAATCCGGGGACGTTTAGCAATCAGCCCCAGCATTTT. Its translation: CASSFNPGTFSNQPQHF.

The chain carries TRBV28 and TRBJ1-1; the D gene is possibly TRBD1 (6 bases). Trimming removed 4 bases from V and 0 bases from J, with 9 bases in between. CDR3 length equals 14 residues. CDR1 and CDR2 (germline): MDHEN, SYDVKM. The CDR3 protein is CASSWGGLNTEAFF. The CDR3 DNA follows: TGTGCCAGCAGTTGGGGGGGCCTGAACACTGAAGCTTTCTTT.

This clone has a handful of counts. This CDR3 reads CAISESRGLSNQPQHF. The CDR3 DNA follows: TGTGCCATCAGTGAGTCGCGGGGCCTTAGCAATCAGCCCCAGCATTTT. The V call is TRBV10-3, the J call TRBJ1-5, with D possibly being TRBD1 (5 bases). This CDR3 has 16 residues. Germline V lookup: CDR1 ENHRY, CDR2 SYGVKD. V was clipped by 0 bases and J by 0 bases, with 9 bases between them.

V gene TRBV30 combines with J gene TRBJ2-3; no clear D gene. CDR1 is GTSNPN, CDR2 SVGIG, per germline (reference sequence). Trimming removed 0 bases at V and 5 bases at J, with 6 bases between. This CDR3 has 12 residues. This chain's CDR3 is CAWSVSGDTQYF. For the CDR3, the DNA is TGTGCCTGGAGTGTATCGGGAGATACGCAGTATTTT.

The chain couples TRBV19 to TRBJ2-1; weak D call: TRBD2 (5 bases). Trimming took off 3 bases at V and 1 base at J, with 13 bases between the two ends. Germline V gene data show CDR1 as LNHDA and CDR2 as SQIVND (reference sequence). This CDR3 is built from 16 residues. CDR3 DNA sequence: TGTGCCAGTAGTATCGGCAGGAGGCGATCCTACAATGAGCAGTTCTTC. The encoded protein is CASSIGRRRSYNEQFF.

J is TRBJ2-7 and V is TRBV6-5; 7 bases fit TRBD1. The CDR3 has 14 amino acids. Germline CDR1 is MNHEY and CDR2 is SVGAGI. The V segment lost 5 bases and the J segment 5 bases; nucleotides outside the gene matches: 9. This CDR3 is CASSTSGGGDEQYF. DNA of the CDR3: TGTGCCAGCAGTACCTCAGGGGGTGGCGACGAGCAGTACTTC.

The chain joins TRBV7-6 to TRBJ2-7; D might be TRBD1 (5 bases). Germline V gives CDR1 SGHVS, CDR2 FNYEAQ. This CDR3 has 13 residues. Deletions cut 9 bases from V and 3 bases from J, with 15 bases between. In DNA, the CDR3 is TGTGCCAGTTCCTCAGGGCGGTACTACGAGCAGTACTTC. Its translation: CASSSGRYYEQYF.